This T cell receptor beta chain was captured by sequencing in a study of immune evolution from preneoplasia to lung adenocarcinoma. Findings of the study overall: Top clone frequencies peaked in normal lung, apparently declining through invasive adenocarcinoma. Clonality was highest in normal lung, lower in later-stage lesions apparently.

The method was immunoSEQ multiplex PCR; TCRdb's version includes in-frame clones alone and lacks a portion of them. The table has about 5,000 clones, 81% seen once. Regarding this clone: Its antigen is still unknown.

V shed 5 bases and J 3 bases; nucleotides not matched to a gene: 3. Germline lookup yields CDR1 ENHRY and CDR2 SYGVKD. The CDR3 runs 14 residues. Material for sequencing was FFPE adjacent normal lung tissue. The chain has TRBV10-3 and TRBJ2-2, with 7 bases fitting TRBD1. The clonotype originates from a donor older than 65 with lung adenocarcinoma. The CDR3 loop is CAISRGTDTGELFF. The CDR3 DNA sequence: TGTGCCATCAGTCGTGGGACAGACACCGGGGAGCTGTTTTTT.